Described below is a single T cell receptor (beta chain) sequence and its context. Its target is not known. With 3 bases removed from V and 1 base from J, the gap between germline ends came to 12 bases. Germline CDR1 reads SEHNR; CDR2 reads FQNEAQ (reference sequence). This CDR3 comprises 15 residues. Data came from immunoSEQ multiplex PCR; TCRdb stores just in-frame clones and leaves some out. The sample yields about 69,000 clones, 87% seen once. Peripheral blood came from all dose cohorts at three timepoints. This entry belongs to a study of OX40 agonist ivuxolimab in advanced cancers. Study-wide background: Three dose-escalation patients had partial responses: one with hepatocellular carcinoma and two with cutaneous melanoma. Study-wide results and limits: Clonal expansion from baseline to week 6 occurred in both CD4+ and CD8+ T cells. Antigen specificity remained undetermined for the expanded peripheral T cells.

The sample here was CD4+ or CD8+ T cells sorted from blood, taken in a trial of the OX40 agonist ivuxolimab. This rearrangement joins TRBV7-9 to TRBJ2-5, with D possibly matching TRBD2 (6 bases). This TCR came from an adult with an advanced solid tumor such as melanoma, head and neck, liver or kidney cancer. CDR3 coding DNA: TGTGCCAGCAGCTTGGGGGACTTACTCCAAGAGACCCAGTACTTC. It encodes CASSLGDLLQETQYF. The full variable domain, in which reference TRBV7-9 and TRBJ2-5 provide the parts outside the CDR3, is DTGVSQNPRHKITKRGQNVTFRCDPISEHNRLYWYRQTLGQGPEFLTYFQNEAQLEKSRLLSDRFSAERPKGSFSTLEIQRTEQGDSAMYLCASSLGDLLQETQYFGPGTRLLVL.